The 29 T cell receptor beta chains below come from one sample, sequenced in a study of cytomegalovirus exposure and HLA in healthy donors. PCR involved 60 Vbeta and 13 Jbeta primers. The repertoire was sequenced with immunoSEQ multiplex PCR; TCRdb's copy has only in-frame clones and lacks some. This sample has roughly 100,000 clones, with approximately 79% found just once. Input material: PBMCs. Receptors originate from a man aged 25-45 years in good health and CMV-seropositive.

This clone has more than one count but fewer than ten. The chain employs TRBV5-1 and TRBJ1-1; tentatively, D is TRBD1 (6 bases). V lost 3 bases and J 4 bases, leaving 13 bases between the germline ends. There are 14 residues in the CDR3. Germline assignment: CDR1 SGHRS and CDR2 YFSETQ. Here the CDR3 DNA reads TGCGCCAGCAGCTCGACAGGTTTGGTCACTGAAGCTTTCTTT. This encodes CASSSTGLVTEAFF. The full variable domain, in which reference TRBV5-1 and TRBJ1-1 provide the parts outside the CDR3, is KAGVTQTPRYLIKTRGQQVTLSCSPISGHRSVSWYQQTPGQGLQFLFEYFSETQRNKGNFPGRFSGRQFSNSRSEMNVSTLELGDSALYLCASSSTGLVTEAFFGQGTRLTVV.

The V call is TRBV5-1, the J call TRBJ2-3; perhaps TRBD2 as D (5 bases). Trimming cost V 1 base and J 5 bases, with 17 bases left between them. CDR3 length: 16 amino acids. Per the germline V gene, CDR1 is SGHRS and CDR2 is YFSETQ. In DNA, the CDR3 is TGCGCCAGCAGCTTGAGATTGGTGGACCGGGGAGATACGCAGTATTTT. It translates to CASSLRLVDRGDTQYF.

The chain has TRBV29-1 and TRBJ1-5; weak D call: TRBD1 (6 bases). Germline V gene lookup returns CDR1 SQVTM and CDR2 ANQGSEA. The CDR3 has 13 residues. Trimming stripped 7 bases from V and 4 bases from J, with 14 bases between. CDR3 region: CSARDTLNQPQHF. CDR3 nucleotides: TGCAGCGCCCGGGACACGCTTAATCAGCCCCAGCATTTT.

The chain uses TRBV6-1 and TRBJ2-7; D may be TRBD1 (5 bases). The CDR3 consists of 12 residues. CDR1 is MNHNS, CDR2 SASEGT, per germline. The germline V and J ends were trimmed by 7 bases and 2 bases, with 9 bases remaining between them. The DNA for the CDR3 is TGTGCCAGCAACCGACAGCCCTACGAGCAGTACTTC. Translation: CASNRQPYEQYF.

The chain has TRBV5-1 and TRBJ1-1; D might be TRBD1 (6 bases). Germline V gene sequence: CDR1 SGHRS, CDR2 YFSETQ. The CDR3 extends over 14 amino acids. Trimming pared 4 bases from V and 4 bases from J, leaving 14 bases between. CDR3 in amino acids: CASSGQGHGTEAFF. DNA of the CDR3: TGCGCCAGCAGCGGCCAGGGACACGGCACTGAAGCTTTCTTT.

This clone is a singleton in its sample. V gene TRBV5-1 combines with J gene TRBJ1-1, with 7 bases matching TRBD1. Losses at the gene ends were 5 bases for V and 2 bases for J; bases not matched to a gene: 6. The CDR3 runs to 14 residues. Germline V CDR1 and CDR2: SGHRS, YFSETQ. CDR3 sequence (DNA): TGCGCCAGCAGGCGGGACAGATCAAACACTGAAGCTTTCTTT. Its translation is CASRRDRSNTEAFF.

This CDR3 reads CASSLNRGSSTDTQYF. CDR3 in DNA: TGTGCCAGCAGCTTAAACAGGGGATCTAGCACAGATACGCAGTATTTT. The chain recombines TRBV11-2 with TRBJ2-3, with TRBD1 identical over 7 bases. V shed 2 bases, J shed 0 bases, and the junction held 5 bases outside the gene matches. This CDR3 region has 16 residues. The germline V gene has CDR1 SGHAT and CDR2 FQNNGV.

The chain joins TRBV11-2 to TRBJ2-2, with a tentative D call TRBD1 (6 bases). V lost 2 bases and J 6 bases, leaving 19 bases between the germline ends. In germline, CDR1 is SGHAT, CDR2 FQNNGV. This CDR3 is 17 amino acids long. The CDR3 loop reads CASSLLLSGWGPGELFF. The CDR3 DNA is TGTGCCAGCAGCTTATTGTTGTCGGGGTGGGGGCCCGGGGAGCTGTTTTTT. Full variable domain (remainder filled in from reference TRBV11-2 and TRBJ2-2): EAGVAQSPRYKIIEKRQSVAFWCNPISGHATLYWYQQILGQGPKLLIQFQNNGVVDDSQLPKDRFSAERLKGVDSTLKIQPAKLEDSAVYLCASSLLLSGWGPGELFFGEGSRLTVL.

The chain is built from TRBV29-1 and TRBJ1-1; 7 positions match TRBD1. Germline assignment: CDR1 SQVTM and CDR2 ANQGSEA. The ends lost 3 bases at V and 4 bases at J; junction bases unmatched: 11. This CDR3 has 15 amino acids. CDR3 residues: CSVERQGKGSTEAFF. CDR3 nucleotide sequence: TGCAGCGTTGAGAGACAGGGAAAGGGGAGCACTGAAGCTTTCTTT.

The chain recombines TRBV19 with TRBJ2-2; 7 bases match TRBD1. V was clipped by 6 bases and J by 0 bases; unmatched bases: 4. Germline-derived CDR1 and CDR2 are LNHDA and SQIVND (reference sequence). The CDR3 covers 15 residues. The CDR3 protein is CASSRDSTNTGELFF. In DNA, the CDR3 is TGTGCCAGTAGCAGGGACAGTACGAACACCGGGGAGCTGTTTTTT.

This clone was seen a single time. J is TRBJ2-7 and V is TRBV5-4; tentatively, D is TRBD1 (5 bases). The V and J ends lost 4 bases and 0 bases respectively, with 26 bases between them. Germline CDR1 SGHNT, CDR2 YYREEE (reference sequence). CDR3 length: 19 amino acids. CDR3 bases: TGTGCCAGCAGCCCCTACTTCGACAGATATACGGCAAGCTCCTACGAGCAGTACTTC. The encoded protein is CASSPYFDRYTASSYEQYF.

The rearrangement links TRBV5-6 to TRBJ2-3, with D possibly being TRBD2 (6 bases). CDR1 and CDR2 from the germline V gene are SGHDT and YYEEEE. The CDR3 extends over 14 amino acids. V lost 2 bases to trimming and J lost 6 bases, with 13 bases between them. CDR3 bases: TGTGCCAGCAGCTTAGGCGGGGTACCGGATACGCAGTATTTT. Translating gives CASSLGGVPDTQYF.

The gene calls are TRBV27 and TRBJ1-6; tentatively, D is TRBD1 (5 bases). The germline V gene has CDR1 MNHEY and CDR2 SMNVEV (reference sequence). Trimming cost V 8 bases and J 9 bases, with 20 bases left between them. This CDR3 spans 15 amino acids. CDR3 nucleotide sequence: TGTGCCAGCGCAGGAGGGAGGGGTAGGGTTTCACCCCTCCACTTT. This sequence encodes CASAGGRGRVSPLHF.

The chain employs TRBV4-1 and TRBJ2-5; 7 bases fit TRBD2. The J segment lost 9 bases and the V segment lost 0 bases, leaving 10 bases of the junction unmatched. The CDR3 runs to 15 residues. In germline, CDR1 is MGHRA, CDR2 YSYEKL. CDR3 sequence reads: CASSQDPGGGMAQYF. The CDR3 DNA sequence: TGCGCCAGCAGCCAAGACCCCGGCGGGGGTATGGCCCAGTACTTC.

The V gene is TRBV5-4, the J gene TRBJ2-1, with 7 bases identical to TRBD2. Trimming at V came to 5 bases and at J to 0 bases, leaving 8 bases not matched to a gene. CDR3 length: 16 amino acids. CDR1 and CDR2 (germline): SGHNT, YYREEE (reference sequence). The CDR3 reads CASSKPLAGSYNEQFF. The CDR3 coding sequence is TGTGCCAGCAGTAAACCCTTAGCGGGCTCCTACAATGAGCAGTTCTTC. Full variable domain (outside the CDR3, taken from reference TRBV5-4 and TRBJ2-1): ETGVTQSPTHLIKTRGQQVTLRCSSQSGHNTVSWYQQALGQGPQFIFQYYREEENGRGNFPPRFSGLQFPNYSSELNVNALELDDSALYLCASSKPLAGSYNEQFFGPGTRLTVL.

This clone occurred a few times. The CDR3: CASREQETNTEAFF. DNA for the CDR3: TGTGCCAGCAGGGAACAGGAGACAAACACTGAAGCTTTCTTT. The V gene is TRBV6-4, the J gene TRBJ1-1; TRBD1 is a possible D gene (5 bases). The germline CDR1 and CDR2 sequences are MRHNA and SNTAGT. This CDR3 is 14 amino acids long. The V gene lost 6 bases and the J gene lost 2 bases, with 13 bases spanning the gap.

As concerns this clone: Other nucleotide sequences from this sample produce the same CDR3. The chain has TRBV4-1 and TRBJ2-7, with 8 positions matching TRBD2. J gave up 2 bases and V 0 bases, and 3 bases lay outside the gene matches. The germline gives CDR1 MGHRA, CDR2 YSYEKL. The CDR3 has 15 amino acids. CDR3 DNA: TGCGCCAGCAGCCAAGAGAACGGGGGGGCCTACGAGCAGTACTTC. This codes for CASSQENGGAYEQYF.

This clone appeared a single time. The gene calls are TRBV11-2 and TRBJ2-7, with D maybe TRBD1 (6 bases). Looked up from germline, CDR1 is SGHAT and CDR2 is FQNNGV. There are 18 residues in the CDR3. Trimming removed 5 bases at V and 2 bases at J, with 25 bases between. In DNA form, the CDR3 reads TGTGCCAGCAGCCCGATCCAAAGGACAGCCCAACGTACCTACGAGCAGTACTTC. Amino acid sequence: CASSPIQRTAQRTYEQYF.

The chain joins TRBV6-5 to TRBJ2-7; 7 nucleotides align to TRBD1. The V segment lost 10 bases and the J segment 0 bases; nucleotides outside the gene matches: 9. The CDR3 is 14 amino acids. Germline V gene lookup returns CDR1 MNHEY and CDR2 SVGAGI. The CDR3 coding sequence is TGTGCCACCTCGAACAGGGGAAGCTCCTACGAGCAGTACTTC. Translated: CATSNRGSSYEQYF.

The chain uses TRBV9 and TRBJ1-1; possible D gene TRBD1, 6 bases. The length of the CDR3 is 14 residues. The germline V and J ends were trimmed by 4 bases and 5 bases, with 15 bases remaining between them. Looked up from germline, CDR1 is SGDLS and CDR2 is YYNGEE. The CDR3 nucleotides are TGTGCCAGCAGCCCGCGGACAGCCAGTACTGAAGCTTTCTTT. This encodes CASSPRTASTEAFF. The complete variable domain, with remaining parts taken from reference TRBV9 and TRBJ1-1, reads DSGVTQTPKHLITATGQRVTLRCSPRSGDLSVYWYQQSLDQGLQFLIQYYNGEERAKGNILERFSAQQFPDLHSELNLSSLELGDSALYFCASSPRTASTEAFFGQGTRLTVV.

The CDR3 region has the DNA TGTGCCAGTAGTATAGATCTGGAGGGAACTGACACCATATATTTT. Amino acids: CASSIDLEGTDTIYF. The chain carries TRBV19 and TRBJ1-3; D is unclear. CDR3 length: 15 residues. The V gene's germline CDR1 is LNHDA and CDR2 SQIVND (reference sequence). V was clipped by 0 bases and J by 8 bases, with 14 bases between them.

A single count supports this clone. The rearrangement links TRBV2 to TRBJ2-3; 7 positions agree with TRBD1. Trimming at V came to 6 bases and at J to 3 bases, leaving 9 bases not matched to a gene. The CDR3 totals 15 residues. The germline gives CDR1 SNHLY, CDR2 FYNNEI. CDR3 coding DNA: TGTGCCAGCAGACACCGGGACAGATTGACAGATACGCAGTATTTT. This gives the protein CASRHRDRLTDTQYF.

This chain links TRBV6-1 with TRBJ1-1; 7 positions match TRBD1. V shed 7 bases and J 8 bases; nucleotides not matched to a gene: 10. Germline V CDR1 and CDR2: MNHNS, SASEGT. There are 13 residues in the CDR3. The chain's CDR3 is CASTQGGQVEAFF. As DNA, the CDR3 is TGTGCCAGCACTCAAGGTGGACAGGTCGAAGCTTTCTTT.

The rearrangement uses TRBV6-5 and TRBJ1-5; 7 positions match TRBD1. V shed 5 bases and J 5 bases; nucleotides not matched to a gene: 3. In germline, CDR1 is MNHEY, CDR2 SVGAGI. The CDR3 runs 13 residues. Here the CDR3 DNA reads TGTGCCAGCAGTGTGGACAGGTATCAGCCCCAGCATTTT. Its translation: CASSVDRYQPQHF.

The chain employs TRBV7-9 and TRBJ1-6; 7 positions match TRBD1. The V segment lost 5 bases and the J segment 0 bases; nucleotides outside the gene matches: 10. This CDR3 region has 18 residues. Germline V gene sequence: CDR1 SEHNR, CDR2 FQNEAQ (reference sequence). The CDR3: CASSAQGQGGSYNSPLHF. The CDR3 bases are TGTGCCAGCAGCGCCCAGGGGCAGGGGGGCTCCTATAATTCACCCCTCCACTTT.

This clone was found once. The CDR3 DNA reads TGTGCCAGCAGCCTCGGGTCCGGGGCCGGGGTCGGGAGGGCTTTCTTT. Amino acids: CASSLGSGAGVGRAFF. The chain recombines TRBV4-2 with TRBJ1-1, with D perhaps TRBD1 (5 bases). V was pared by 4 bases and J by 11 bases, with 26 bases between. The germline CDR1 and CDR2 sequences are LGHNA and YNFKEQ. There are 16 residues in the CDR3.

The CDR3 is CASSPTGVNQPQHF. CDR3 coding DNA: TGTGCCAGCAGCCCGACAGGGGTTAATCAGCCCCAGCATTTT. The genes are TRBV9 and TRBJ1-5; 8 bases match TRBD1. Germline CDR1 SGDLS, CDR2 YYNGEE. The CDR3 contains 14 residues. V lost 4 bases to trimming and J lost 4 bases; unmatched junction nucleotides: 4.

This chain connects TRBV5-1 to TRBJ2-1; no firm D call. V lost 5 bases and J lost 0, with 12 bases in between. CDR3 length: 15 residues. Germline CDR1 is SGHRS and CDR2 is YFSETQ. The CDR3 loop is CASRPVPSSYNEQFF. Written as DNA, the CDR3 is TGCGCCAGCAGGCCGGTACCGAGCTCCTACAATGAGCAGTTCTTC.

CDR3 coding DNA: TGCGCCAGCAGTTCCATAACCCTCGGGACAGGTAATACTGAAGCTTTCTTT. Protein product: CASSSITLGTGNTEAFF. J is TRBJ1-1 and V is TRBV10-2; TRBD1 matches at 8 bases. CDR3 length: 17 residues. From germline, CDR1 is WSHSY and CDR2 SAAADI. With 5 bases clipped from V and 5 bases from J, the junction kept 16 bases outside the gene matches.